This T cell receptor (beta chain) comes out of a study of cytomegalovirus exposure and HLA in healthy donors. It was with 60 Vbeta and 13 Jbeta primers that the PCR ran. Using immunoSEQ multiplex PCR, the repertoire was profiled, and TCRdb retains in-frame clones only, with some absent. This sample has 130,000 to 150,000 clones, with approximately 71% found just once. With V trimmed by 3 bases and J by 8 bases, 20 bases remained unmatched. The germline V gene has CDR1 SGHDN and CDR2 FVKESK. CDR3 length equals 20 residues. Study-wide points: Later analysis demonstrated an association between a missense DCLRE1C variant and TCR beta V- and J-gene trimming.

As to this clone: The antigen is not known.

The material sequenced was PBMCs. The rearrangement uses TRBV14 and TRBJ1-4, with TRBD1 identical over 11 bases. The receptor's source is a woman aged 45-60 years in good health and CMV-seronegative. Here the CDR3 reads CASSHGPWTGGANWKEKLFF. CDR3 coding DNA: TGTGCCAGCAGCCACGGCCCCTGGACAGGGGGCGCGAATTGGAAAGAAAAACTGTTTTTT.